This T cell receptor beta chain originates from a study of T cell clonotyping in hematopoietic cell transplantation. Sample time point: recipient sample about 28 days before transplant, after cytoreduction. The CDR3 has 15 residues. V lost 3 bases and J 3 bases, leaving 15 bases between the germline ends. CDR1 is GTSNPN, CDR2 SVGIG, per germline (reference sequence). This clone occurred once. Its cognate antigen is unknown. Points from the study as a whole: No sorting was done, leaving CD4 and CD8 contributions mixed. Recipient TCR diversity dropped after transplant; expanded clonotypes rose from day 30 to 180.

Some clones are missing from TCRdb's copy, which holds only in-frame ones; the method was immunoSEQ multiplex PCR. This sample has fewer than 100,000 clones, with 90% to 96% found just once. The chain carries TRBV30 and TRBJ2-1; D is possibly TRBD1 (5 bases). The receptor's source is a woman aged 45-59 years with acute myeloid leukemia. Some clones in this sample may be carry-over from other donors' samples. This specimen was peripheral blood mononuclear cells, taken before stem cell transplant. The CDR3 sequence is CAWSPRVRLYNEQFF. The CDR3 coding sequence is TGTGCCTGGAGCCCCAGGGTAAGGCTCTACAATGAGCAGTTCTTC. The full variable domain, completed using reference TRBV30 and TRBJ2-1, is SQTIHQWPATLVQPVGSPLSLECTVEGTSNPNLYWYRQAAGRGLQLLFYSVGIGQISSEVPQNLSASRPQDRQFILSSKKLLLSDSGFYLCAWSPRVRLYNEQFFGPGTRLTVL.